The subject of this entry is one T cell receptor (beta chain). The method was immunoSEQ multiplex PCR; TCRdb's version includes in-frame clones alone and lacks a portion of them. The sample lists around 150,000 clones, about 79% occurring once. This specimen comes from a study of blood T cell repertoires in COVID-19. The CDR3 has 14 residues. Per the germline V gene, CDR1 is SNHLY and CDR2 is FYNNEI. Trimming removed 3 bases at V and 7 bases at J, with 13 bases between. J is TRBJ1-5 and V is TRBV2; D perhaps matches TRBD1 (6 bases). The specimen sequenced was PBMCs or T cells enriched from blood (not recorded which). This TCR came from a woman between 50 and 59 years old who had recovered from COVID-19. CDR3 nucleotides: TGTGCCAGCAGTGACAGGGGAAGGGAACAGCCCCAGCATTTT. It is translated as CASSDRGREQPQHF.